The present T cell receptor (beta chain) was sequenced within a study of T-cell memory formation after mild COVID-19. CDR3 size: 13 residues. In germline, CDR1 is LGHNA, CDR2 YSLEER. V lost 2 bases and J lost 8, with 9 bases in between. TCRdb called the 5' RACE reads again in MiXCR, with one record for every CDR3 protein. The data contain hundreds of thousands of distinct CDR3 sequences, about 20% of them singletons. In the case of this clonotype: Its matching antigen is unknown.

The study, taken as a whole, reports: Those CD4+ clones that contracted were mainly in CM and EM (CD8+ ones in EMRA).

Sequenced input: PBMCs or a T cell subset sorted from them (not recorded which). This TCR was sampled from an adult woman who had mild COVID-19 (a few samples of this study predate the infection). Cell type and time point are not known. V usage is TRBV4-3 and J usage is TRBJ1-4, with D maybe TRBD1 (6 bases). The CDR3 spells CASSQQRGEKLFF. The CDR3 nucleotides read TGCGCCAGCAGCCAACAAAGGGGGGAAAAACTGTTTTTT.